These T cell receptor beta chains were read from a single sample in a study of T cell responses to AZD1222 COVID-19 vaccine. TCRdb keeps only in-frame clones here, not all; method: immunoSEQ multiplex PCR. Of 120,000 or so clones in the sample, 86% are singletons; the top ten hold around 7.7%. The specimen was peripheral blood, collected on day 0 of AZD1222 vaccination. Source of these receptors: an adult in good health. Both conserved end residues are part of each CDR3. A D gene is named only where the DNA matches it firmly. Rows give clone size only sometimes, using once, few, many, or a class for an expanded clone.

15	TRBV28	.	TRBJ1-1	TRBD1	CASRATGAGVTEAFF	TGTGCCAGCAGGGCGACAGGGGCCGGTGTCACTGAAGCTTTCTTT
12	TRBV12-3/TRBV12-4	.	TRBJ2-2	.	CASSEGYGELFF	TGTGCCAGCAGTGAGGGCTACGGGGAGCTGTTTTTT
9	TRBV2	.	TRBJ2-5	.	CARGETQYF	TGTGCCCGGGGGGAGACCCAGTACTTC
12	TRBV5-4	.	TRBJ2-1	.	CASSLALGEQFF	TGTGCCAGCAGCCTAGCTCTGGGCGAGCAGTTCTTC
13	TRBV19	.	TRBJ2-2	.	CASSTGRTGELFF	TGTGCCAGTAGTACAGGGAGGACCGGGGAGCTGTTTTTT
15	TRBV29-1	few	TRBJ1-1	.	CSVDDILPGRIEAFF	TGCAGCGTTGACGATATACTCCCGGGACGGATAGAAGCTTTCTTT
14	TRBV7-9	.	TRBJ2-1	.	CASSLLSGLNEQFF	TGTGCCAGCAGCTTGCTATCTGGGCTCAATGAGCAGTTCTTC
15	TRBV5-8	.	TRBJ1-4	.	CASNPGRVAGEKLFF	TGTGCCAGCAACCCTGGCAGGGTGGCGGGTGAAAAACTGTTTTTT
15	TRBV10-2	.	TRBJ2-4	.	CASSVPAPRAPIQYF	TGCGCCAGCAGTGTACCCGCCCCTAGGGCCCCCATTCAGTACTTC
15	TRBV19	.	TRBJ2-2	TRBD1	CASSIRDRESGELFF	TGTGCCAGTAGTATCCGGGACAGGGAATCCGGGGAGCTGTTTTTT
13	TRBV2	.	TRBJ1-2	.	CASRQETNYGYTF	TGTGCCAGCAGACAGGAGACCAACTATGGCTACACCTTC
14	TRBV2	.	TRBJ2-7	.	CATTSGPFTYEQYF	TGTGCCACCACCTCAGGGCCTTTTACCTACGAGCAGTACTTC
15	TRBV6-5	.	TRBJ1-5	.	CASSLGSWANQPQHF	TGTGCCAGCAGTTTGGGGAGTTGGGCGAATCAGCCCCAGCATTTT
16	TRBV5-1	.	TRBJ2-7	TRBD1	CASSLGRGRVPYEQYF	TGCGCCAGCAGCTTGGGTAGGGGGCGGGTTCCCTACGAGCAGTACTTC
12	TRBV30	.	TRBJ2-7	.	CAWKTVSYEQYF	TGTGCCTGGAAGACAGTCTCCTACGAGCAGTACTTC
16	TRBV13	.	TRBJ2-7	TRBD2	CASSQGAGGHSYEQYF	TGTGCCAGCAGCCAAGGGGCGGGGGGTCACTCCTACGAGCAGTACTTC
15	TRBV7-9	.	TRBJ2-3	.	CASSLAGVSTDTQYF	TGTGCCAGCAGCTTAGCGGGGGTTAGCACAGATACGCAGTATTTT
17	TRBV27	.	TRBJ1-6	.	CASSFSGLSSYNSPLHF	TGTGCCAGCAGTTTTTCCGGTTTGAGCTCCTATAATTCACCCCTCCACTTT
15	TRBV6-2/TRBV6-3	.	TRBJ1-5	.	CASSYRGGDRGPQHF	TGTGCCAGCAGTTACAGGGGAGGGGACCGGGGGCCCCAGCATTTT
16	TRBV6-2/TRBV6-3	.	TRBJ2-7	TRBD2	CASSRPGEAGRSEQYF	TGTGCCAGCAGCCGCCCCGGGGAAGCGGGAAGGAGCGAGCAGTACTTC
17	TRBV18	.	TRBJ2-5	TRBD2	CASSAETSGSGQETQYF	TGTGCCAGCTCAGCAGAGACTAGCGGGAGTGGGCAAGAGACCCAGTACTTC
13	TRBV5-1	.	TRBJ1-2	.	CASSLSRVSGYTF	TGCGCCAGCAGCTTGTCCCGGGTGTCTGGCTACACCTTC
13	TRBV2	.	TRBJ1-5	.	CASSVLGNQPQHF	TGTGCCAGCAGTGTGCTCGGGAATCAGCCCCAGCATTTT
14	TRBV6-2/TRBV6-3	.	TRBJ2-7	.	CASSLGVPSYEQYF	TGTGCCAGCAGTTTGGGGGTCCCCTCCTACGAGCAGTACTTC
13	TRBV11-2	once	TRBJ1-2	.	CASSLDRTNGYTF	TGTGCCAGCAGCTTAGATCGGACGAATGGCTACACCTTC
15	TRBV3-1/TRBV3-2	.	TRBJ1-5	.	CASSQESRAGQPQHF	TGTGCCAGCAGCCAAGAGTCCAGGGCAGGTCAGCCCCAGCATTTT
15	TRBV6-5	.	TRBJ1-1	.	CASSLGGAENTEAFF	TGTGCCAGCAGCCTGGGGGGCGCGGAGAACACTGAAGCTTTCTTT
14	TRBV19	.	TRBJ2-5	.	CASSIAGQGETQYF	TGTGCCAGTAGTATAGCGGGCCAGGGGGAGACCCAGTACTTC
12	TRBV9	.	TRBJ1-2	.	CASSAQEPGYTF	TGTGCCAGCAGCGCCCAAGAGCCTGGCTACACCTTC
15	TRBV4-1	.	TRBJ2-7	TRBD2	CASSDPVGGAYEQYF	TGCGCCAGCAGTGACCCGGTGGGGGGGGCCTACGAGCAGTACTTC
15	TRBV12-5	few	TRBJ1-1	.	CASGLVLGGNTEAFF	TGTGCTAGTGGTTTGGTTCTCGGTGGGAACACTGAAGCTTTCTTT
15	TRBV30	.	TRBJ2-3	.	CAWSFAAGSTDTQYF	TGTGCCTGGAGCTTTGCGGCGGGAAGCACAGATACGCAGTATTTT
14	TRBV6-5	.	TRBJ1-1	.	CATTREGVNAEAFF	TGTGCCACCACGAGGGAGGGGGTTAACGCTGAAGCTTTCTTT
13	TRBV30	.	TRBJ2-4	TRBD2	CAWESGGANIQYF	TGTGCCTGGGAAAGCGGGGGGGCGAACATTCAGTACTTC
14	TRBV9	.	TRBJ2-1	.	CASGRKPTGNEQFF	TGTGCCAGCGGAAGGAAGCCCACAGGTAATGAGCAGTTCTTC
16	TRBV7-2	.	TRBJ2-3	.	CASSVRGVAEADTQYF	TGTGCCAGCAGCGTTAGGGGGGTAGCGGAGGCAGATACGCAGTATTTT
16	TRBV20-1	.	TRBJ2-7	.	CSASGSMGSKGDEQYF	TGCAGTGCTAGTGGGAGCATGGGTAGCAAGGGGGACGAGCAGTACTTC
13	TRBV3-1/TRBV3-2	.	TRBJ1-2	.	CASSRQANYGYTF	TGTGCCAGCAGCCGCCAGGCTAACTATGGCTACACCTTC
12	TRBV10-1	.	TRBJ1-1	.	CASSGPDSLTFF	TGCGCCAGCAGTGGACCCGACAGTTTAACTTTCTTT
18	TRBV7-2	.	TRBJ2-5	TRBD2	CASSLVPSGSGGQETQYF	TGTGCCAGCAGCTTAGTCCCTAGCGGGAGTGGGGGACAAGAGACCCAGTACTTC
13	TRBV11-2	.	TRBJ1-5	.	CASSSGTGQPQHF	TGTGCCAGCAGCTCCGGAACGGGGCAGCCCCAGCATTTT